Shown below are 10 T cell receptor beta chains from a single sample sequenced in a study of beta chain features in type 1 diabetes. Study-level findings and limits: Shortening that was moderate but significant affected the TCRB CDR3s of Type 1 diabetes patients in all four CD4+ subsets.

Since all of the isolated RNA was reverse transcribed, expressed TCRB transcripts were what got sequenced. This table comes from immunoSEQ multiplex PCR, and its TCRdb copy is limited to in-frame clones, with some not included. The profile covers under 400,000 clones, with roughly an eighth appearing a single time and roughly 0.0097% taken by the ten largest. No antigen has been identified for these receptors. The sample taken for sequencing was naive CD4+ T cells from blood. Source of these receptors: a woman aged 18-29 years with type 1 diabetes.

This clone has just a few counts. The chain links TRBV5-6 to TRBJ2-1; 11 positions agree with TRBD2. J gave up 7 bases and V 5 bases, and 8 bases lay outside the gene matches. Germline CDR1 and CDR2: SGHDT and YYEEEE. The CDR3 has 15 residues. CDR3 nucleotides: TGTGCCAGCAGGTTAGCGGGAGGGCCGATAAATGAGCAGTTCTTC. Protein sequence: CASRLAGGPINEQFF.

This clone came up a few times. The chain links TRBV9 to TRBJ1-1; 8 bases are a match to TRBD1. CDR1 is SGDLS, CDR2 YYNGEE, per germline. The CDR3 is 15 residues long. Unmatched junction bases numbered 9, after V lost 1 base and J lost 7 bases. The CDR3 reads CASSVNLGQGGEAFF. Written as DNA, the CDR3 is TGTGCCAGCAGCGTAAATTTAGGACAGGGAGGTGAAGCTTTCTTT.

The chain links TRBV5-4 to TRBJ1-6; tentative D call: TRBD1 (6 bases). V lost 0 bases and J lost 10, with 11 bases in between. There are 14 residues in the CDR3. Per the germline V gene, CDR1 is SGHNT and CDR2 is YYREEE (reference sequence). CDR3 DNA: TGTGCCAGCAGCTTGGACGGGGGGCAATCACCCCTCCACTTT. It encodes CASSLDGGQSPLHF.

The CDR3 region is CASSGTSRYNEQFF. The CDR3 region has the DNA TGTGCCAGCAGTGGGACTAGCCGCTACAATGAGCAGTTCTTC. This chain uses TRBV27 with TRBJ2-1; 9 bases align to TRBD2. CDR3 size: 14 residues. Trimming took 5 bases from V and 3 from J; bases not matched to a gene: 2. Germline V gene data show CDR1 as MNHEY and CDR2 as SMNVEV (reference sequence).

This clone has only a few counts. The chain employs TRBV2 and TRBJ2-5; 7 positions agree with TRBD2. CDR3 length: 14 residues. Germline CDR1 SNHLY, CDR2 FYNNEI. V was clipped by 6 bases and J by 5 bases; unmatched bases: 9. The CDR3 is CASRPRRGWETQYF. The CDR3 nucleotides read TGTGCCAGCAGACCACGGCGGGGGTGGGAGACCCAGTACTTC.

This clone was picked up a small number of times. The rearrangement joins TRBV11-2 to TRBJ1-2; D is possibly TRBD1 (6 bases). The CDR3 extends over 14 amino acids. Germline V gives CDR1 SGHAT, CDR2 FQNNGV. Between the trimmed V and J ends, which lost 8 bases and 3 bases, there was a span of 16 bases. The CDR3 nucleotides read TGTGCCAGCTCGGGACAACGCCGTCACTATGGCTACACCTTC. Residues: CASSGQRRHYGYTF.

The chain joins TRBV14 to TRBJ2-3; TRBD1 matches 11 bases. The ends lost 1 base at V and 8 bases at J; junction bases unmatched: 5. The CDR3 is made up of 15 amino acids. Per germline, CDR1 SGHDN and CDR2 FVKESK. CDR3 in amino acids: CASSQGGQGAVTQYF. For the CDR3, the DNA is TGTGCCAGCAGCCAAGGTGGACAGGGGGCGGTTACGCAGTATTTT.

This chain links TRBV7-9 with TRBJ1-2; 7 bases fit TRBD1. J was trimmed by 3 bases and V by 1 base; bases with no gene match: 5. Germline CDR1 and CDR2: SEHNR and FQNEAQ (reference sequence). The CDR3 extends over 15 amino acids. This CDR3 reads CASSLEVTGDYGYTF. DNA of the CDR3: TGTGCCAGCAGCTTAGAGGTCACAGGGGACTATGGCTACACCTTC. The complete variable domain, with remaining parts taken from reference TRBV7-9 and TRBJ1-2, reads DTGVSQNPRHKITKRGQNVTFRCDPISEHNRLYWYRQTLGQGPEFLTYFQNEAQLEKSRLLSDRFSAERPKGSFSTLEIQRTEQGDSAMYLCASSLEVTGDYGYTFGSGTRLTVV.

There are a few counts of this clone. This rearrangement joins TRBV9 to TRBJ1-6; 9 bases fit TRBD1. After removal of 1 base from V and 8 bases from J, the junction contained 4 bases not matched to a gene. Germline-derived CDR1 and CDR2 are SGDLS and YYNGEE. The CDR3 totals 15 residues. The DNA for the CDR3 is TGTGCCAGCAGCGTAATGGGACAGGGAGATTCACCCCTCCACTTT. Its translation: CASSVMGQGDSPLHF.

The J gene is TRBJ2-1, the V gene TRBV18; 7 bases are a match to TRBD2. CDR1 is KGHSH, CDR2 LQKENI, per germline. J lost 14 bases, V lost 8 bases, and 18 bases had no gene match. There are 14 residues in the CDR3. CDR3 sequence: CASPPDGLRELKFF. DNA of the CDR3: TGTGCCAGCCCCCCCGATGGTCTGCGGGAGCTAAAGTTCTTC.